The 4 T cell receptor beta chains presented below share a single source sample, sequenced in a study of cytomegalovirus exposure and HLA in healthy donors. The PCR had 60 Vbeta and 13 Jbeta primers. The repertoire was sequenced with immunoSEQ multiplex PCR; TCRdb's copy has only in-frame clones and lacks some. This table holds about 200,000 clones, around 77% found once. Source material: PBMCs. Source of these receptors: a woman in her twenties or thirties in good health and CMV-seronegative.

CDR3 amino acids: CASSYQGQGGTDTQYF. Written as DNA, the CDR3 is TGTGCCAGCAGTTATCAGGGACAGGGAGGGACAGATACGCAGTATTTT. J is TRBJ2-3 and V is TRBV6-5; 9 nucleotides line up with TRBD1. V lost 3 bases, J lost 3 bases, and 7 bases stayed unmatched. The CDR3 length is 16 residues. Germline V CDR1 and CDR2: MNHEY, SVGAGI.

V and J are TRBV13 and TRBJ2-3; 8 nucleotides align to TRBD1. The CDR3 is 15 amino acids. With 5 bases clipped from V and 4 bases from J, the junction kept 8 bases outside the gene matches. The germline gives CDR1 PRHDT, CDR2 FYEKMQ (reference sequence). The CDR3 sequence is CASSPPTGAADTQYF. DNA for the CDR3: TGTGCCAGCAGCCCCCCGACAGGGGCGGCAGATACGCAGTATTTT.

The V and J genes are TRBV9 and TRBJ1-5; TRBD1 matches 8 bases. Germline-derived CDR1 and CDR2 are SGDLS and YYNGEE. This CDR3 spans 15 amino acids. The V and J ends lost 2 bases and 7 bases, in that order; junction bases with no gene match: 8. The CDR3 loop reads CASSVGGQGGQPQHF. The CDR3 coding sequence is TGTGCCAGCAGCGTGGGCGGACAGGGCGGGCAGCCCCAGCATTTT.

This chain links TRBV7-2 with TRBJ2-5, with D hard to call. This CDR3 has 11 amino acids. CDR1 is SGHTA and CDR2 is FQGNSA in the germline V gene. With 2 bases removed from V and 6 bases from J, the gap between germline ends came to 4 bases. CDR3 protein: CASSLQKTQYF. CDR3 DNA sequence: TGTGCCAGCAGCTTACAAAAGACCCAGTACTTC.